This TCR beta chain appears in the sequencing data of a study of shared clonotypes between healthy human individuals. Study-wide background: Three plates each covered CD4 naive and memory; CD8 naive two, CD8 memory one.

The protocol was immunoSEQ multiplex PCR, while the TCRdb copy is restricted to in-frame clones and leaves out a portion. The table has about 2.5 million clones, 85% to 95% seen once; the top ten hold 0.37%. Losses at the gene ends were 5 bases for V and 0 bases for J; bases not matched to a gene: 7. Germline assignment: CDR1 SGHTA and CDR2 FQGNSA. The CDR3 contains 16 residues. The chain recombines TRBV7-2 with TRBJ1-2; 9 bases are a match to TRBD1. The clonotype was recovered from a man between 18 and 35 years old in good health. Some clones in this sample may be carry-over from other donors' samples. Sequencing was carried out using naive CD4+ T cells from PBMCs. Indicated subset: CD45RA+ positively selected. The DNA of the CDR3 is TGTGCCAGCAGCCCGACAGGGGGACCTCCTAACTATGGCTACACCTTC. Translation gives CASSPTGGPPNYGYTF.